This T cell receptor beta chain was captured in a study of blood T cells in healthy people across ages (dated by TCRdb to between 2014 and 2017). About the study as a whole: In model experiments, template switching captured about one uniquely barcoded TCR beta cDNA molecule for every two T cells. Using deep sequencing normalized with unique cDNA molecular identifiers, the study measured how TCR beta repertoire diversity changes with age. Donors were grouped into four age groups: young (average approximately 15 years), middle-aged (39), aged (around 56) and long-lived (over 80). To avoid experimental bias, donors of different ages were distributed randomly across sequencing lanes. For two donors (one aged 18 to 30 and one aged 80 or older), the study analyzed two additional independent replicas of 1 million unique cDNA reads from the same blood draw.

Library construction relied on 5' RACE. Sequencing used an Illumina HiSeq 2500. A second PCR of roughly 7 to 11 cycles was performed with a sample-barcoded 5' primer and a J-beta primer mix. A unique molecular identifier was introduced onto each TCR beta cDNA molecule by a template-switch 5' adaptor carrying 12 random nucleotides. Each sample yielded at least 2.5 million CDR3-containing paired-end reads. First-strand cDNA synthesis was performed from all RNA using the Mint cDNA synthesis kit, with priming by a TRBC-specific oligonucleotide. Following uracil-DNA glycosylase treatment, a first 18-cycle PCR with universal primers M1SS and BC2_uni_R was performed on all cDNA. The original pipeline was this. Normalization of each sample was performed by random selection of 1 million high-quality reads, each carrying a distinct molecular identifier. Reads sharing molecular identifiers were discarded rather than binned into consensus sequences. CDR3 identification, clonotype clustering and error correction used MiTCR with a Q25 quality threshold and the strictest error-elimination algorithm. A nonparametric unseen species model with Euler transformation was used to estimate a lower bound on total TCR beta diversity. The raw public reads went through TCRdb reprocessing: fastp at Q25, MiXCR clone calling, in-frame beta chains kept. Every entry covers one CDR3 protein and lists the most common genes and DNA from its rows. The authors' filters were not applied to this entry. The sample table lists approximately 800,000 distinct CDR3 sequences, about 46% of them with a count of one. The top ten hold over 15% of the sample.

Results and caveats for the whole study, not just this receptor: Because profiling used bulk unsorted PBMCs, naive and antigen-experienced compartments could not be compared conclusively. As age increased, observed TCR beta diversity per million T cells dropped in a roughly linear way, and a significant reduction was already evident by age 40. The CMV infection status of donors was not known, potentially confounding age-related changes in expanded clonotypes. Compared with the aged group, the long-lived group had more naive CD4+ T cells, fewer expanded clones and increased TCR diversity, suggesting age selection. The percentage of naive T cells measured by flow cytometry correlated strongly with observed TCR beta diversity. Estimates of total diversity based on one million sequenced T cells were considered lower bounds and underestimates.

The donors were some 36 Caucasian individuals from Russia, aged 6 to 90 years, who were systemically healthy. Approximately 10 milliliters of peripheral blood were collected from each donor into EDTA-treated Vacutainer tubes. Ficoll-Paque density-gradient centrifugation was used to isolate PBMCs, with at least 7 million per sample. Trizol reagent was used to extract total RNA from PBMCs, with at least 6 micrograms per sample. The percentages of naive CD45RAhigh/CD27high T cells were determined by flow cytometry on a PBMC aliquot from every donor. To note about this clonotype: Its antigen remains unidentified. Per-base quality was not reported, and no clone a single base away is much larger than it.

The CDR3 goes from the cysteine to the phenylalanine over 14 residues. Only CDR3 DNA is held: 42 bases, read in frame from base 1. Via the germline V gene (reference sequence), CDR1 is SEHNR and CDR2 FQNEAQ. Trimming removed 5 bases from V and 6 bases from J, leaving 14 bases between the germline ends. The sequencing sample was made of blood. The origin of this receptor is a man at least 80 years old in good health. The V and J segments used are TRBV7-9 and TRBJ2-1; the D gene is possibly TRBD1 or TRBD2, each agreeing over 5 bases. CDR3 sequence: CASSPRGGGNEQFF. Read as DNA, the sequence is TGTGCCAGCAGCCCCCGGGGTGGGGGCAATGAGCAGTTCTTC. The variable domain in full, with residues beyond the CDR3 obtained from the reference TRBV7-9 and TRBJ2-1 genes, is DTGVSQNPRHKITKRGQNVTFRCDPISEHNRLYWYRQTLGQGPEFLTYFQNEAQLEKSRLLSDRFSAERPKGSFSTLEIQRTEQGDSAMYLCASSPRGGGNEQFFGPGTRLTVL.